Sequencing of this T cell receptor (beta chain) was carried out in a study of vaccination effects on CD4 cells after COVID-19. Sequencing was preceded by expansion of antigen-specific CD4+ T cells with viral peptide pools in the ViraFEST assay. The culture ran for 10 days, and then CD4+ T cells were isolated. This person's SARS-CoV-2 infection, confirmed by PCR, occurred between March and December 2020. PBMC were cultured at under 2.5 million per well with about 10 IU/ml IL-2 and 8 to 10 ug/ml peptides. In the case of this clone: Its cognate antigen is unknown.

The method was immunoSEQ multiplex PCR; TCRdb's version includes in-frame clones alone and lacks a portion of them. There are approximately 22,000 clones in the sample; more than 60% occur only once, and roughly 37% lies in the top ten. The CDR3 has 13 residues. Germline values: CDR1 SGHNT, CDR2 YENEEA. The germline V and J ends were trimmed by 3 bases and 2 bases, with 6 bases remaining between them. The gene calls are TRBV11-3 and TRBJ2-3; D perhaps matches TRBD1 (6 bases). The sequence was obtained from a human donor who had a prior SARS-CoV-2 infection. This material consisted of CD4+ T cells from PBMCs cultured with a peptide pool, taken before COVID-19 vaccination. Written as DNA, the CDR3 is TGTGCCAGCAGCTTGGGGGCCACAGATACGCAGTATTTT. Amino acid sequence: CASSLGATDTQYF.